These 12 T cell receptor beta chains were all obtained from the same sample, sequenced in a study of shared clonotypes between healthy human individuals. Data came from immunoSEQ multiplex PCR; TCRdb stores just in-frame clones and leaves some out. The sample records some 2 million clones, 90% to 95% being singletons. Sequenced sample: naive CD4+ T cells sorted from blood. Subset of the sample: CD45RA+ positively selected. These receptor sequences come from a man aged 18 to 30 in good health.

This rearrangement joins TRBV7-2 to TRBJ2-7, with D possibly being TRBD1 (6 bases). Germline V gene lookup returns CDR1 SGHTA and CDR2 FQGNSA. The V and J ends lost 1 base and 3 bases respectively, with 13 bases between them. The CDR3 spans 15 residues. CDR3 region: CASSLGVKGDYEQYF. The CDR3 region has the DNA TGTGCCAGCAGCTTAGGGGTTAAGGGGGACTACGAGCAGTACTTC.

The rearrangement uses TRBV27 and TRBJ2-2; D unclear. This CDR3 is built from 15 residues. V lost 6 bases to trimming and J lost 1 base, with 12 bases between them. Germline assignment: CDR1 MNHEY and CDR2 SMNVEV (reference sequence). In DNA form, the CDR3 reads TGTGCCAGCAGCCGAAATACCTGGAACACCGGGGAGCTGTTTTTT. Translated, it gives CASSRNTWNTGELFF.

The rearrangement links TRBV19 to TRBJ2-1; D gene uncertain. V gave up 6 bases and J gave up 7 bases, with 16 bases separating them. There are 14 residues in the CDR3. Germline V gene sequence: CDR1 LNHDA, CDR2 SQIVND (reference sequence). The CDR3 sequence: CASSLGLGPNEQFF. DNA of the CDR3: TGTGCCAGTAGCCTCGGGCTAGGCCCGAATGAGCAGTTCTTC.

This clone has only one observation. This chain connects TRBV5-4 to TRBJ2-3, with 15 bases that match TRBD2. Losses at the gene ends were 3 bases for V and 3 bases for J; bases not matched to a gene: 5. This CDR3 has 17 amino acids. Germline assignment: CDR1 SGHNT and CDR2 YYREEE (reference sequence). CDR3 sequence (DNA): TGTGCCAGCAGCTCTGGACTAGCGGGAGGGATAACAGATACGCAGTATTTT. It codes for CASSSGLAGGITDTQYF.

CDR3: CASSRGEFGNTIYF. The DNA of the CDR3 is TGTGCCAGCAGCCGTGGGGAGTTTGGAAACACCATATATTTT. This chain uses TRBV6-8 with TRBJ1-3, with no clear D. The CDR3 covers 14 residues. Germline values: CDR1 MNHGY, CDR2 SAAAGT. Trimming took off 6 bases at V and 3 bases at J, with 12 bases between the two ends.

This chain uses TRBV7-2 with TRBJ1-5; D is possibly TRBD1 (5 bases). This CDR3 comprises 13 residues. Trimming stripped 1 base from V and 5 bases from J, with 6 bases between. Germline V lookup: CDR1 SGHTA, CDR2 FQGNSA. The CDR3 nucleotides are TGTGCCAGCAGCTTAGGCAGGGATCAGCCCCAGCATTTT. Its protein product is CASSLGRDQPQHF.

The chain links TRBV5-1 to TRBJ1-4; TRBD1 matches at 8 bases. The CDR3 runs 16 residues. Germline V gives CDR1 SGHRS, CDR2 YFSETQ. After removal of 4 bases from V and 4 bases from J, the junction contained 9 bases not matched to a gene. In DNA, the CDR3 is TGCGCCAGCAGCCTGGATCCAGGGGGCTTTAATGAAAAACTGTTTTTT. Translating it yields CASSLDPGGFNEKLFF. The variable domain in full, completed from reference TRBV5-1 and TRBJ1-4, reads KAGVTQTPRYLIKTRGQQVTLSCSPISGHRSVSWYQQTPGQGLQFLFEYFSETQRNKGNFPGRFSGRQFSNSRSEMNVSTLELGDSALYLCASSLDPGGFNEKLFFGSGTQLSVL.

The genes are TRBV5-1 and TRBJ1-2, with D tentatively TRBD1 (5 bases). This CDR3 is 19 amino acids long. Looked up from germline, CDR1 is SGHRS and CDR2 is YFSETQ. V lost 4 bases and J 0 bases, leaving 25 bases between the germline ends. CDR3 nucleotide sequence: TGCGCCAGCAGCCCCCGATTGGGGCAGACGTCGTTAGCTAACTATGGCTACACCTTC. It translates to CASSPRLGQTSLANYGYTF.

This clone was seen at least ten times. The V and J genes are TRBV4-3 and TRBJ1-1; no clear D. CDR1 LGHNA and CDR2 YSLEER come from the germline V gene. The CDR3 length is 14 residues. V was trimmed by 1 base and J by 1 base, leaving 7 bases between them. This CDR3 reads CASSQVGGNTEAFF. The CDR3 DNA reads as TGCGCCAGCAGCCAAGTTGGCGGGAACACTGAAGCTTTCTTT.

The chain uses TRBV7-8 and TRBJ1-2, with D maybe TRBD1 (5 bases). V dropped 4 bases and J dropped 4 bases, with 13 bases sitting between them. The CDR3 consists of 14 residues. CDR1 is SGHVS, CDR2 FQNEAQ, per germline. CDR3 residues: CASSSSPGGYGYTF. The CDR3 DNA is TGTGCCAGCAGCTCAAGTCCCGGGGGCTATGGCTACACCTTC.

This chain links TRBV9 with TRBJ2-1, with TRBD2 matching over 7 bases. Germline lookup yields CDR1 SGDLS and CDR2 YYNGEE. The junction had 8 bases not matched to a gene; V was cut back by 3 bases and J by 14 bases. The CDR3 has 12 amino acids. CDR3 protein: CASSAGLEKKFF. The DNA for the CDR3 is TGTGCCAGCAGCGCCGGACTAGAAAAGAAGTTCTTC.

This chain links TRBV2 with TRBJ2-3, with 15 bases matching TRBD2. Germline V gives CDR1 SNHLY, CDR2 FYNNEI. The CDR3 covers 18 residues. Germline trimming cut 7 bases from V and 4 bases from J; bases unmatched to any gene: 12. CDR3 nucleotides: TGTGCCAGCAAAATCGGACTAGCGGGAGGGCCGATCTCAGATACGCAGTATTTT. This encodes CASKIGLAGGPISDTQYF.